This TCR beta chain was captured by sequencing in a study of regulatory T cells in long-lasting Graves disease. Through Arm-PCR of CDR3 regions and iRepertoire HTBI primers, TCR beta libraries were built. MiXCR, applied by TCRdb to the multiplex PCR reads, yields one record per CDR3 protein. This table has 400,000 to 500,000 distinct CDR3 sequences, about 15% appearing once. The CDR3 runs 19 residues. In germline, CDR1 is MDHEN, CDR2 SYDVKM. Time point indicated: newly diagnosed GD, antithyroid drugs for less than 3 months. The authors made the TCR library using RNA they extracted from PBMCs. A note on this clonotype: Compared with germline, one end of the junction differs, possibly owing to a read error.

This sample was shared with a second study, whose subject was T cells in Graves' hyperthyroidism and ophthalmopathy.

The sequenced sample was peripheral blood mononuclear cells (PBMCs), obtained at new diagnosis, from a patient treated with antithyroid drugs. This sequence originates from a woman aged 18-29 years with Graves disease. This chain uses TRBV28 with TRBJ2-2, with no clear D. CDR3 nucleotide sequence: TGTGCCAGCAGTTTTTGGCAGGCCCGTTATAATTTAAACATCGGGGAGCTGTTTTTT. Protein product: CASSFWQARYNLNIGELFF.